This TCR beta chain is from a study of blood T cell repertoires in COVID-19. For the study at large: The United States, Italy and Spain supplied acute and convalescent COVID-19 samples. The cDNA or gDNA used as material had been derived from T cells, B-cell-depleted T cells, or PBMCs.

Data came from immunoSEQ multiplex PCR; TCRdb stores just in-frame clones and leaves some out. The data hold 300,000 to 400,000 clones, with about 91% observed a single time. V was pared by 4 bases and J by 10 bases, with 6 bases of the junction left unmatched. This CDR3 region has 14 residues. The germline gives CDR1 SGHDT, CDR2 YYEEEE. The sequenced sample consisted of peripheral blood. V usage is TRBV5-6 and J usage is TRBJ1-6, with 9 bases that match TRBD1. This TCR was sampled from a man between 25 and 39 years old with COVID-19, enrolled during active disease. The CDR3 is CASSQDRGNSPLHF. CDR3 in DNA: TGTGCCAGCAGCCAAGACAGGGGGAACTCACCCCTCCACTTT.